Reported below is one TCR beta chain. Its antigen is undetermined. The record originates from a study of CD8 T cells in ankylosing spondylitis. General study points: There was a TCR beta motif, made of several highly homologous variants, that appeared characteristic of ankylosing spondylitis blood. Disease-linked clones, CD8+, were relatively rare in peripheral blood. There was reportedly significant enrichment of clones that were disease-linked in matched ankylosing spondylitis synovial fluid. Previous work reported some of these motif variants in the synovial fluid and blood of reactive arthritis.

Quantitative 5'-RACE was performed with molecular barcodes, and it yielded the TCR beta libraries. TCRdb re-called the 5' RACE reads through MiXCR, storing one row per CDR3 protein. The sample consists of 800,000 to 900,000 distinct CDR3 sequences, 12% of them appearing once. The sequenced sample was blood, either unsorted or a sorted T cell fraction (not recorded which). The receptor was isolated from a male donor with ankylosing spondylitis.

The CDR3 DNA reads as TGTGCCAGCTGCAATCAATACGGCGGCATACTATCTTCCACCTACGAGCAGTACTTC. Translating gives CASCNQYGGILSSTYEQYF. The V gene is TRBV28, the J gene TRBJ2-7; no clear D gene. Germline V gene lookup returns CDR1 MDHEN and CDR2 SYDVKM. The CDR3 loop spans 19 amino acids. V was pared by 8 bases and J by 2 bases, with 31 bases between.